This T cell receptor (beta chain) was sequenced during a study of PD-L1 blockade in urothelial cancer (dated by TCRdb to between 2016 and 2019). Notes on the research overall: Therapy was started at some point between 2013 and 2015 for all patients, and atezolizumab 1,200 mg was administered intravenously every 3 weeks. Durable clinical benefit was achieved by nine patients but not by the remaining 20. Pretreatment tumor samples, along with matched peripheral blood collected serially before and after atezolizumab treatment, underwent TCR sequencing. Whole exome sequencing and RNA sequencing of pretreatment tumors were performed alongside TCR sequencing in the same patients. Patients had an ECOG performance status of 0 or 1 and had received between 0 and 3 prior chemotherapy regimens. Blood samples were analyzed 3 weeks after the start of treatment (second dose) and 6 weeks after the start of treatment. Progression-free survival longer than 6 months counted as durable clinical benefit, and TCR features were additionally tested against both progression-free and overall survival. Under 30 patients had pretreatment blood TCR-seq, some 25 had at least one posttreatment blood collection, and some 25 had tumor TCR-seq. About 90% of the roughly 29 patients were identified as males with urothelial cancer of bladder origin, and a prior smoking history was reported by 18 of 29 patients. Somatic, immune and clinical correlates of response to PD-L1 blockade with atezolizumab in urothelial cancer were the focus of an exploratory multi-omic analysis. Blood samples gave a median of around 130,000 T cells and 80,000 or so unique TCRs, with a median clonality of approximately 0.08.

Synthetic TCR analog templates were spiked into each PCR to estimate absolute template abundance from read counts. Using the immunoSEQ assay, TCRbeta CDR3 regions were amplified from genomic DNA with bias-controlled V and J gene primers. Rearranged TCRbeta segments were sequenced at approximately 20X coverage. The paper's data handling went like this. Clustering was used to correct sequencing errors, and CDR3s were annotated against IMGT to assign V, D and J genes. Out-of-frame and stop-codon sequences were excluded, and only productive TCRbeta rearrangements were used in downstream analyses. Clonality was computed as one minus Shannon entropy normalized by the log of the number of unique productive sequences. Fisher's exact test with Benjamini-Hochberg correction, at a threshold of adjusted p below 0.01, was used to find clones that differed between time points or between blood and tumor. This immuneACCESS table, as held by TCRdb, lists in-frame sequences with V and J called but not all clones. Of the missing ones, under half trace to an unresolved V gene in checked studies; the others have no known cause. That table gives V, J and clone size, and the DNA gave D and trimming. The sample has 50,000 or so clones on record, roughly 87% of them singletons. Approximately 4.7% of the sample goes to the ten largest clones.

Comments on this clone: Its antigen specificity is not known. The sample holds no much larger clone one base away, and base qualities are not on file.

What the study reported, not specific to this receptor: Improved progression-free and overall survival was associated with having pretreatment peripheral blood TCR clonality below the median. Because the sample size was small (n ≈ 29) and many exploratory analyses were performed, the results are intended to be hypothesis-generating. Greater expansion of tumor-associated TCR clones in peripheral blood 3 weeks after the start of treatment was observed in patients with durable benefit (n ≈ 22, p = 0.022).

CDR1 and CDR2, looked up from the germline V gene, are SNHLY and FYNNEI. The CDR3 starts with the cysteine, ends with the phenylalanine, and has 13 residues. Kept here is only the CDR3 DNA, which spans 39 bases and is read in frame from base 1. Cut back by 4 bases and 3 bases, the V and J ends lie 10 bases apart. The cohort included about 29 patients with locally advanced or metastatic urothelial carcinoma who were treated at Memorial Sloan Kettering on a trial protocol. Peripheral blood mononuclear cells were collected pretreatment and during treatment, at between 1 and 8 total time points per patient. The Qiagen DNeasy Blood extraction kit was used to purify genomic DNA from total PBMCs and tumor samples. PBMCs were collected pretreatment and during treatment, and were isolated and stored as previously described.

The origin of this receptor is a man in his sixties or seventies with urothelial cancer. The chain is assembled from TRBV2 and TRBJ2-7; the D gene is possibly TRBD2, with 5 bases matching. The specimen comprised PBMCs, sampled around atezolizumab (anti-PD-L1) treatment. The bases read TGTGCCAGCAGTGGAGTCGCGGGCTACGAGCAGTACTTC. It translates to CASSGVAGYEQYF.